One and the same sample provided the 14 T cell receptor beta chains below, sequenced in a study of blood T cells in healthy people across ages. Together with a sample-barcoded 5' primer, a J-beta primer mix was included in a second PCR lasting about 6 to 11 cycles. Each CDR3 protein gets one entry after TCRdb re-called the 5' RACE reads with MiXCR. Of about 1.8 million distinct CDR3 sequences in the sample, less than 50% are singletons; the top ten hold approximately 2.1%. Sequenced sample: blood. The receptors stem from a woman aged 40 to 50 in good health.

This chain joins TRBV27 and TRBJ2-3; TRBD2 aligns across 7 bases. The CDR3 is 17 residues long. Looked up from germline, CDR1 is MNHEY and CDR2 is SMNVEV (reference sequence). V was clipped by 5 bases and J by 0 bases; unmatched bases: 11. The CDR3 loop is CASSPPGGTSSTDTQYF. Here the CDR3 DNA reads TGTGCCAGCAGTCCCCCCGGGGGGACCTCTAGCACAGATACGCAGTATTTT.

This rearrangement joins TRBV10-3 to TRBJ1-2; D is undetermined. This CDR3 comprises 8 residues. V lost 8 bases to trimming and J lost 8 bases, with 3 bases between them. CDR1 is ENHRY and CDR2 is SYGVKD in the germline V gene. The CDR3 sequence is CAILGYTF. The CDR3 DNA reads as TGTGCCATCTTGGGCTACACCTTC.

About this clonotype itself: One end of the junction fails to match germline, which may point to a read error. This chain joins TRBV29-1 and TRBJ2-1; a weak D match, TRBD2 (5 bases). Looked up from germline, CDR1 is SQVTM and CDR2 is ANQGSEA. The CDR3 totals 14 residues. The CDR3 loop is CSVQEGSSYNEQFF. CDR3 bases: TGCAGCGTTCAAGAGGGAAGCTCCTACAATGAGCAGTTCTTC.

This chain links TRBV19 with TRBJ1-5; D is possibly TRBD1 (5 bases). V was trimmed by 6 bases and J by 3 bases, leaving 15 bases between them. The germline CDR1 and CDR2 sequences are LNHDA and SQIVND (reference sequence). This CDR3 contains 15 residues. The CDR3 is CASSPRREVNQPQHF. In DNA form, the CDR3 reads TGTGCCAGTAGCCCGCGCAGGGAGGTCAATCAGCCCCAGCATTTT.

This sequence joins TRBV6-2 or TRBV6-3 and TRBJ1-5, with a possible D match to TRBD1 (6 bases). The V end was cut by 4 bases, the J end by 6 bases, with 13 bases between. The CDR3 contains 14 residues. Germline V gene sequence: CDR1 MNHEY, CDR2 SVGEGT. CDR3 in amino acids: CASSSQGRSQPQHF. The DNA for the CDR3 is TGTGCCAGCAGTTCACAGGGACGGAGTCAGCCCCAGCATTTT.

This chain joins TRBV5-1 and TRBJ2-1; no reliable D call. The CDR3 contains 12 residues. CDR1 is SGHRS and CDR2 is YFSETQ in the germline V gene. V lost 2 bases and J 6 bases, leaving 6 bases between the germline ends. The CDR3: CASSFKSNEQFF. In nucleotides, the CDR3 is TGCGCCAGCAGCTTTAAGAGCAATGAGCAGTTCTTC. Supplemented by reference TRBV5-1 and TRBJ2-1, the full variable domain reads KAGVTQTPRYLIKTRGQQVTLSCSPISGHRSVSWYQQTPGQGLQFLFEYFSETQRNKGNFPGRFSGRQFSNSRSEMNVSTLELGDSALYLCASSFKSNEQFFGPGTRLTVL.

Here the CDR3 DNA reads TGTGCCAGCAGTTTAATACCCGAATTACTAGAGACCCAGTACTTC. Translation gives CASSLIPELLETQYF. The J gene is TRBJ2-5, the V gene TRBV28; no definite D call. The ends were cut back, 2 bases at V and 4 bases at J, with 14 bases in the middle. Germline V gene lookup returns CDR1 MDHEN and CDR2 SYDVKM. This CDR3 spans 15 amino acids.

The J gene is TRBJ2-7, the V gene TRBV27; TRBD1 matches 7 bases. This CDR3 spans 16 amino acids. The ends lost 5 bases at V and 0 bases at J; junction bases unmatched: 10. Germline V gene lookup returns CDR1 MNHEY and CDR2 SMNVEV (reference sequence). CDR3 sequence (DNA): TGTGCCAGCAGTACCCTAACCCGGGACAGCTCCTACGAGCAGTACTTC. This translates into CASSTLTRDSSYEQYF.

This clonotype was counted a few times. The chain recombines TRBV19 with TRBJ1-2; no reliable D call. Trimming removed 11 bases from V and 3 bases from J, with 13 bases in between. The CDR3 totals 12 residues. Germline lookup yields CDR1 LNHDA and CDR2 SQIVND (reference sequence). The CDR3 here is CASVLTDYGYTF. In nucleotides, the CDR3 is TGTGCCTCAGTCCTTACCGACTATGGCTACACCTTC.

The chain recombines TRBV20-1 with TRBJ2-1; 10 bases are a match to TRBD2. CDR1 and CDR2 (germline): DFQATT, SNEGSKA (reference sequence). This CDR3 contains 16 residues. V was clipped by 6 bases and J by 0 bases; unmatched bases: 8. DNA for the CDR3: TGCAGTGCCACTAGCGGGGACTACAGCTCCTACAATGAGCAGTTCTTC. This encodes CSATSGDYSSYNEQFF.

The rearrangement joins TRBV4-2 to TRBJ2-5; D perhaps matches TRBD1 (6 bases). Between the trimmed V and J ends, which lost 3 bases and 5 bases, there was a span of 16 bases. CDR1 is LGHNA, CDR2 YNFKEQ, per germline. The CDR3 totals 15 residues. CDR3 residues: CASSQTNRESETQYF. The CDR3 DNA is TGTGCCAGCAGCCAGACGAACAGGGAATCGGAGACCCAGTACTTC.

The gene calls are TRBV11-2 and TRBJ2-3, with 8 bases fitting TRBD1. With V trimmed by 4 bases and J by 1 base, 4 bases remained unmatched. There are 15 residues in the CDR3. Germline CDR1 SGHAT, CDR2 FQNNGV. The CDR3 loop is CASSSKDRGTDTQYF. The CDR3 region has the DNA TGTGCCAGCAGCTCCAAGGACAGGGGCACAGATACGCAGTATTTT.

This clonotype has just a few counts. V and J are TRBV7-2 and TRBJ2-5; D perhaps matches TRBD2 (6 bases). Trimming cost V 2 bases and J 5 bases, with 18 bases left between them. This CDR3 comprises 16 residues. Germline loops: CDR1 SGHTA, CDR2 FQGNSA. CDR3 sequence (DNA): TGTGCCAGCAGCTTACTAAGTGCTGGGGGGTGGGAGACCCAGTACTTC. It translates to CASSLLSAGGWETQYF.

This clonotype was recorded a few times. The V and J genes are TRBV6-2 or TRBV6-3 and TRBJ2-4, with D possibly TRBD1 on 5 matching bases. Between the trimmed V and J ends, which lost 4 bases and 0 bases, there was a span of 13 bases. This CDR3 is built from 16 residues. Per the germline V gene, CDR1 is MNHEY and CDR2 is SVGEGT. Here the CDR3 reads CASSSNLQVAKNIQYF. In nucleotides, the CDR3 is TGTGCCAGCAGTTCAAACCTACAGGTAGCCAAAAACATTCAGTACTTC.